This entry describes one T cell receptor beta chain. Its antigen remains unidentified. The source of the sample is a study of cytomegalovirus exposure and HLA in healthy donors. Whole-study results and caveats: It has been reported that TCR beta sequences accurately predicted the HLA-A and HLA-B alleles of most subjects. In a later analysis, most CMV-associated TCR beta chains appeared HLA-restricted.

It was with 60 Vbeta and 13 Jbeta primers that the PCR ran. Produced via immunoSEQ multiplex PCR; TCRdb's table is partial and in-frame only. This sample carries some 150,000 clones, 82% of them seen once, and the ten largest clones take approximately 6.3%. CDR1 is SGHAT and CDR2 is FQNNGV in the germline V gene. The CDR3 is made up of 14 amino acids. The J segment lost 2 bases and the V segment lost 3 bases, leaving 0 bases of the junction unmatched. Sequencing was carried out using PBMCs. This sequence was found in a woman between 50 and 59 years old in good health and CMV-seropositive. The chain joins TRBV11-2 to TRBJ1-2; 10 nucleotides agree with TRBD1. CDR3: CASSLTGGNYGYTF. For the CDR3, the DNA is TGTGCCAGCAGCTTGACAGGGGGCAACTATGGCTACACCTTC.